This record concerns one T cell receptor beta chain sequence. Its antigen is not known. The data were obtained in a study of cytomegalovirus exposure and HLA in healthy donors. Vbeta (60) and Jbeta (13) primers were used in the PCR. Only in-frame clones appear in the TCRdb table, and some are missing; sequencing was by immunoSEQ multiplex PCR. This repertoire shows some 160,000 clones, over 70% found once; its top ten account for roughly 1.6%. The CDR3 has 16 amino acids. Per germline, CDR1 SGHRS and CDR2 YFSETQ. V shed 4 bases and J 2 bases; nucleotides not matched to a gene: 7. Despite likely unrecorded immune exposures, the donors were nominally healthy at the time of sampling. Findings and limits, study-wide: Several top significant clusters appeared, in a later analysis, to be linked to common viral pathogens. TCR beta V segments were, for the most part, productive about 87% or about 30% of the time in an earlier analysis.

The source is a woman between 35 and 50 years old in good health and CMV-seronegative. This chain joins TRBV5-1 and TRBJ2-2; the match to TRBD2 covers 8 bases. Sample: PBMCs. The CDR3 here is CASSRAGVSNTGELFF. The CDR3 DNA reads as TGCGCCAGCAGCCGAGCGGGGGTTTCCAACACCGGGGAGCTGTTTTTT.